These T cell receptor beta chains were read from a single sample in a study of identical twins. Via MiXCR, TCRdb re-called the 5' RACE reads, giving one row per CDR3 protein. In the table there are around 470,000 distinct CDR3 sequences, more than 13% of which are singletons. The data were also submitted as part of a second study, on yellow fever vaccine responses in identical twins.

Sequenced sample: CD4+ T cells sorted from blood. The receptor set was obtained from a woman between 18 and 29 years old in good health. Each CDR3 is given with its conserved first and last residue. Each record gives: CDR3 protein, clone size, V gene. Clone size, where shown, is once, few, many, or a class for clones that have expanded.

CDR3: CASGKQDRGLNTGELFF; size: .; V: TRBV6-1
CDR3: CASSLFPGQGILYEQYF; size: .; V: TRBV27
CDR3: CASSTTDSTQETQYF; size: many; V: TRBV9
CDR3: CASSLIPGTYEQYF; size: .; V: TRBV6-1
CDR3: CASSLGGVAKNIQYF; size: few; V: TRBV5-1
CDR3: CASSPGRIGTDTQYF; size: .; V: TRBV5-8
CDR3: CASSWAGSDTQYF; size: .; V: TRBV12-3/TRBV12-4
CDR3: CASTRPRGGTDTQYF; size: few; V: TRBV28
CDR3: CASSLDRATGTDTQYF; size: .; V: TRBV7-2
CDR3: CAISHGQGNYGYTF; size: .; V: TRBV10-3
CDR3: CASSSGTQYF; size: few; V: TRBV25-1
CDR3: CASSRAGLAYYEQYF; size: few; V: TRBV3-1
CDR3: CSARPRLEVPLREQYF; size: many; V: TRBV20-1
CDR3: CASSLAGGNSGANVLTF; size: .; V: TRBV3-1
CDR3: CASSQSGGGSYEQYF; size: .; V: TRBV3-1
CDR3: CASNDRGWFEKLFF; size: .; V: TRBV10-2
CDR3: CASSLTANNSPLHF; size: .; V: TRBV6-2/TRBV6-3
CDR3: CASSLSGRDQNIQYF; size: many; V: TRBV12-3/TRBV12-4
CDR3: CASSLEDRSQETQYF; size: .; V: TRBV4-2
CDR3: CASSYQAVSSYNEQFF; size: few; V: TRBV5-1
CDR3: CASSLDGENQPQHF; size: few; V: TRBV7-9
CDR3: CASRLQGYGTQYF; size: .; V: TRBV28
CDR3: CASSLSPGQGADTQYF; size: few; V: TRBV7-2
CDR3: CASSQRGVTEAFF; size: few; V: TRBV3-1
CDR3: CASTVIGKDFGTDTQYF; size: few; V: TRBV27
CDR3: CASRKTGGTTEAFF; size: few; V: TRBV6-2/TRBV6-3
CDR3: CASSLPGSRQAFF; size: .; V: TRBV11-2
CDR3: CASRWDLNSPLHF; size: few; V: TRBV6-1
CDR3: CASSVGDRSTDTQYF; size: once; V: TRBV11-2
CDR3: CASSSGRSNEQFF; size: few; V: TRBV7-3
CDR3: CASSMLGTGFYEQYF; size: .; V: TRBV28
CDR3: CASSHGTRTSTDTQYF; size: .; V: TRBV4-1
CDR3: CASNAPDLSTDTQYF; size: .; V: TRBV2
CDR3: CASSLVVGAGANYNEQFF; size: .; V: TRBV11-1
CDR3: CASSLMAGSAGELFF; size: few; V: TRBV12-3/TRBV12-4
CDR3: CASSYSGGHNEQFF; size: few; V: TRBV6-5
CDR3: CASSRRDIRTGELFF; size: many; V: TRBV7-9
CDR3: CTSNRQAIQETQYF; size: .; V: TRBV2
CDR3: CASSENAMNTEAFF; size: once; V: TRBV10-2
CDR3: CASSLGSSGGATSTDTQYF; size: .; V: TRBV5-1
CDR3: CARHAGETQYF; size: .; V: TRBV5-1
CDR3: CASSQARVLNTQYF; size: few; V: TRBV6-2/TRBV6-3
CDR3: CASSPPSAGGYNEQFF; size: .; V: TRBV28
CDR3: CASSPNSYQTSGSYNEQFF; size: few; V: TRBV28
CDR3: CATTPGADGNTIYF; size: few; V: TRBV25-1
CDR3: CASSSPGGGSTDTQYF; size: few; V: TRBV28
CDR3: CSATGTDQETQYF; size: few; V: TRBV20-1
CDR3: CASSDQGAREETQYF; size: .; V: TRBV25-1
CDR3: CASTFHADTDTQYF; size: few; V: TRBV12-3/TRBV12-4
CDR3: CSARRGSNTEAFF; size: few; V: TRBV20-1